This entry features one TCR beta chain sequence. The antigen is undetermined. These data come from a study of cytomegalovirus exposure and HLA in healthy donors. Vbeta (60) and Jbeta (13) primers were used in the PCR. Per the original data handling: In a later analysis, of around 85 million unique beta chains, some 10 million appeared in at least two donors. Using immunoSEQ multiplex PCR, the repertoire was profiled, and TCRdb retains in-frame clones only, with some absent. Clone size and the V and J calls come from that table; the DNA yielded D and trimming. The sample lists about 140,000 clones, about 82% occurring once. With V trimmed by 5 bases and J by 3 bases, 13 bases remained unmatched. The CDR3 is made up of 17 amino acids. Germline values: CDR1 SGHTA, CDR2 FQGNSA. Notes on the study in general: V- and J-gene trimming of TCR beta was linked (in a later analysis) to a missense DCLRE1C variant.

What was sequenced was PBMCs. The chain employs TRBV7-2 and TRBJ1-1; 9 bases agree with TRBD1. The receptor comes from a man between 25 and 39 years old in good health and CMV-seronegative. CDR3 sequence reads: CASSPITGTGSYTEAFF. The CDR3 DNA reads TGTGCCAGCAGCCCCATCACCGGGACAGGGTCTTACACTGAAGCTTTCTTT.